This T cell receptor (beta chain) appears in the sequencing data of a study of OX40 agonist ivuxolimab in advanced cancers. Profiled with immunoSEQ multiplex PCR; TCRdb holds only in-frame clones, not every one. The sample lists 50,000 to 80,000 clones; 70% to 90% were seen once. Germline CDR1 reads SGHTA; CDR2 reads FQGNSA. Trimming cost V 5 bases and J 7 bases; bases outside gene matches: 9. The CDR3 runs to 16 residues. This clone was observed once. The V call is TRBV7-2, the J call TRBJ2-5; 14 nucleotides line up with TRBD2. The sequence was collected from an adult with an advanced solid tumor such as melanoma, head and neck, liver or kidney cancer. Specimen: CD4+ or CD8+ T cells sorted from blood, collected in a trial of the OX40 agonist ivuxolimab. The CDR3 DNA reads TGTGCCAGCAGCCTAAGACTAGCGGGGGGGCTTGGGACCCAGTACTTC. Amino acid sequence: CASSLRLAGGLGTQYF.